This T cell receptor beta chain was identified during a study of a mutant IDH1 vaccine in newly diagnosed glioma. At the level of the study: Among treated patients, approximately 62% were male and approximately 40% female, and mean age was roughly 40 years.

CDR1 is SQVTM, CDR2 ANQGSEA, per germline. With V trimmed by 6 bases and J by 2 bases, 4 bases remained unmatched. The CDR3 is made up of 14 amino acids. Here immunoSEQ multiplex PCR was the method, and the copy in TCRdb shows in-frame clones only, minus some. Of about 45,000 clones in the sample, almost 95% were seen once. Of note for this clone: Its antigen remains unknown.

Time point specified: week 35, safety follow-up. Doses consisted of 300 ug of mutant IDH1 20-mer peptide each, paired with topical imiquimod. This receptor was taken from a man aged 50 to 60 with glioma. The source material was PBMCs, sampled from a glioma patient whose treatment included an IDH1 peptide vaccine. This chain uses TRBV29-1 with TRBJ2-1, with 10 nucleotides matching TRBD2. CDR3 sequence: CSVAGTSAYNEQFF. CDR3 bases: TGCAGCGTCGCCGGGACTAGCGCCTACAATGAGCAGTTCTTC.